The sequence of this TCR beta chain was determined in a study of human T cells and chemical hapten exposure. Study-wide findings and caveats: DPC sensitization did not alter TCRs above 1 in 1000 frequency.

The CDR3 is 12 amino acids. Germline-derived CDR1 and CDR2 are MNHEY and SVGEGT. V was trimmed by 2 bases and J by 1 base, leaving 1 base between them. Authors' processing steps: Samples ranged from about 20,000 to 750,000 TCRs, with a median of approximately 90,000. In TCRdb, the RACE reads were re-called with MiXCR into one record per CDR3 protein. None of the V and J calls come from the authors' own analysis; TCRdb made them. The sample yields approximately 59,000 distinct CDR3 sequences, roughly 6.6% seen once. Indicated time point: healthy volunteer bleed at 6 weeks. Researchers extracted total RNA from unfractionated whole blood. This clonotype was seen a few times. Its antigen is still unknown.

The source of this sequence is a female donor in good health. Some clones in this sample may be carry-over from other donors' samples. The rearrangement uses TRBV6-2 or TRBV6-3 and TRBJ2-3; the D is unclear. Specimen: whole blood. The CDR3 DNA reads TGTGCCAGCAGTTACCGCACAGATACGCAGTATTTT. Protein product: CASSYRTDTQYF.